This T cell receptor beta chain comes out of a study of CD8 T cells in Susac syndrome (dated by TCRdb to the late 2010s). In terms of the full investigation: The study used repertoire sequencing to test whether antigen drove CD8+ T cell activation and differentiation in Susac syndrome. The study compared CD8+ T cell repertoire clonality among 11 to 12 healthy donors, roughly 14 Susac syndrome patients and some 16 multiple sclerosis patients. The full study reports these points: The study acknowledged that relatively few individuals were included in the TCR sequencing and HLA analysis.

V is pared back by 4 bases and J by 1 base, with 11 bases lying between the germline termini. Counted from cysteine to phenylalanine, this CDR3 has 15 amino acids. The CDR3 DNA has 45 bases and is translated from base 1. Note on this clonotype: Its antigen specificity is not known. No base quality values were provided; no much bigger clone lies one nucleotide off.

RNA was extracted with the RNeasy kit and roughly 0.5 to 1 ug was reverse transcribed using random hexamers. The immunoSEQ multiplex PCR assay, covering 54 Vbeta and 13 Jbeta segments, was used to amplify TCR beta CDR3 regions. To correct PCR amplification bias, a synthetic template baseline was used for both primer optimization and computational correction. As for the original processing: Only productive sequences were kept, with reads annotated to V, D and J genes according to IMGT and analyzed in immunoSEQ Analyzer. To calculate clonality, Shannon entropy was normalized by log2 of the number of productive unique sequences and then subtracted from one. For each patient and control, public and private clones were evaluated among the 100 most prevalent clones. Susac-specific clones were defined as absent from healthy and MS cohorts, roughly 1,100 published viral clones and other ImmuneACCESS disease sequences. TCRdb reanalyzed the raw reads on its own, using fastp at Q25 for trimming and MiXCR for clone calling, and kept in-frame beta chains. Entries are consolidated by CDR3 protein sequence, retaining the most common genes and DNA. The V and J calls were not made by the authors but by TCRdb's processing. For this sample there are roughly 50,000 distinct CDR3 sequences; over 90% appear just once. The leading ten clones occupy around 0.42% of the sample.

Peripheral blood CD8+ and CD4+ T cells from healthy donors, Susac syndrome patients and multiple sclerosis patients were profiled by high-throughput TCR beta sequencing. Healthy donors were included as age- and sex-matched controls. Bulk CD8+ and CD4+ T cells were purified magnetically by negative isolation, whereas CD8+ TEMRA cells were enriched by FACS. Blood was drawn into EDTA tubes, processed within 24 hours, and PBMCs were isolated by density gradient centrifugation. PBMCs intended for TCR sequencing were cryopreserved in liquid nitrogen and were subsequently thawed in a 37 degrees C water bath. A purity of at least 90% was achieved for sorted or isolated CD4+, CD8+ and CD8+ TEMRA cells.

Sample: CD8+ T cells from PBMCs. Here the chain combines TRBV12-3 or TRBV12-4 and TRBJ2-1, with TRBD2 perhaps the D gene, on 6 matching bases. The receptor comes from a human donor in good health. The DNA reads TGTGCCAGCAGTTACAGCGGGTATTCCTACAATGAGCAGTTCTTC. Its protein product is CASSYSGYSYNEQFF.